Listed here are 18 T cell receptor beta chains from one sample, sequenced in a study of T-cell reconstitution after alpha-beta-depleted transplantation in children (dated by TCRdb to 2016 to 2018). Library creation used PCR. The instrument was an Illumina HiSeq 2500. To normalize quantification of the TCRbeta repertoire, the TCR libraries were built with molecular barcoding that relied on unique molecular identifiers. TCRdb cleaned the public reads at Q25 with fastp, built clones with MiXCR and kept in-frame beta chains. CDR3 protein sequences are deduplicated, and each keeps its most common genes and DNA. The sample yields approximately 400,000 distinct CDR3 sequences; around 15% were counted once. Of the sample, about 32% is held by the ten largest clones. The meaning of the sample's treatment or condition label: allogeneic hematopoietic cell transplantation with graft depleted of TCRalphabeta T cells and CD19 B cells.

The material sequenced was PBMCs, mostly from graft donor cells, taken 360 days after TCRalphabeta/CD19-depleted stem cell transplant. Every receptor here comes from a boy in the first two years of life who had a stem cell transplant for Wiskott-Aldrich syndrome, so the T cells may come from the graft donor.

This clonotype occurred a few times. This sequence joins TRBV7-6 and TRBJ2-6; no clear D. Per germline, CDR1 SGHVS and CDR2 FNYEAQ. V was cut by 2 bases and J by 1 base, with 6 bases left in between. This CDR3 is 15 amino acids long. This chain's CDR3 is CASSLSGSGANVLTF. The CDR3 DNA reads TGTGCCAGCAGCTTATCGGGTTCTGGGGCCAACGTCCTGACTTTC. Drawing the rest from reference TRBV7-6 and TRBJ2-6, the complete variable domain is GAGVSQSPRYKVTKRGQDVALRCDPISGHVSLYWYRQALGQGPEFLTYFNYEAQQDKSGLPNDRFSAERPEGSISTLTIQRTEQRDSAMYRCASSLSGSGANVLTFGAGSRLTVL.

The chain joins TRBV6-1 to TRBJ2-7, with 8 bases aligning to TRBD1. The CDR3 is 16 residues long. In germline, CDR1 is MNHNS, CDR2 SASEGT. With V trimmed by 6 bases and J by 4 bases, 14 bases remained unmatched. The CDR3 here is CASRQTGATGGYEQYF. The CDR3, as DNA: TGTGCCAGCAGACAGACAGGGGCGACCGGGGGTTACGAGCAGTACTTC.

At least ten counts were recorded for this clonotype. The chain has TRBV19 and TRBJ1-1, with no clear D. This CDR3 is 13 amino acids long. Germline CDR1 is LNHDA and CDR2 is SQIVND (reference sequence). V was shortened by 9 bases and J by 0 bases, with 11 bases between the two germline ends. CDR3 bases: TGTGCCAGCAGCTTAAGGGTGAACACTGAAGCTTTCTTT. Amino acids: CASSLRVNTEAFF.

This clonotype was counted a few times. V is TRBV27 and J is TRBJ2-2; D is unclear. The CDR3 spans 17 residues. Deletions cut 2 bases from V and 7 bases from J, with 20 bases between. Germline assignment: CDR1 MNHEY and CDR2 SMNVEV (reference sequence). The CDR3 reads CASSLKPYPSYHGELFF. Here the CDR3 DNA reads TGTGCCAGCAGTTTAAAACCCTATCCCTCATATCACGGGGAGCTGTTTTTT.

The chain has TRBV5-1 and TRBJ2-2, with no clear D. Between the trimmed V and J ends, which lost 1 base and 1 base, there was a span of 5 bases. CDR1 and CDR2 from the germline V gene are SGHRS and YFSETQ. CDR3 length equals 14 residues. This CDR3 reads CASSLWVNTGELFF. CDR3 sequence (DNA): TGCGCCAGCAGCTTGTGGGTGAACACCGGGGAGCTGTTTTTT.

This clonotype was observed a few times. V and J are TRBV12-3 or TRBV12-4 and TRBJ1-2; 8 bases line up with TRBD1. The junction had 17 bases not matched to a gene; V was cut back by 4 bases and J by 4 bases. The CDR3 extends over 18 amino acids. The CDR3 is CASSSWTGRGLRRYGYTF. In DNA form, the CDR3 reads TGTGCCAGCAGTTCCTGGACGGGCAGGGGGCTCCGGCGCTATGGCTACACCTTC.

The chain links TRBV2 to TRBJ2-3, with TRBD1 matching 7 bases. The CDR3 has 14 amino acids. CDR1 and CDR2 from the germline V gene are SNHLY and FYNNEI. Germline trimming cut 4 bases from V and 7 bases from J; bases unmatched to any gene: 8. CDR3 nucleotide sequence: TGTGCCAGCAGTGTTCGGACAGGTTTTTATACGCAGTATTTT. Translating it yields CASSVRTGFYTQYF.

This clonotype occurred a few times. J is TRBJ2-7 and V is TRBV7-6; D ambiguous. The CDR3 consists of 14 residues. V was shortened by 5 bases and J by 0 bases, with 11 bases between the two germline ends. In germline, CDR1 is SGHVS, CDR2 FNYEAQ. The CDR3 is CASSSRSLSYEQYF. CDR3 DNA: TGTGCCAGCAGCAGCCGGTCCCTCTCCTACGAGCAGTACTTC.

The V and J genes are TRBV21-1 and TRBJ2-2; the table assigns TRBD1, which was not confirmed against the DNA. TRBV21-1 has pseudogene status. The CDR3 contains 17 residues. As DNA, the CDR3 is TGTGCCAGCAGCAAAGGGAAAAGGGGGTATAGAACCGGGGAGCTGTTTTTT. Translated: CASSKGKRGYRTGELFF.

J is TRBJ1-2 and V is TRBV5-1, with a tentative D call TRBD1 (6 bases). Germline V gene data show CDR1 as SGHRS and CDR2 as YFSETQ. The CDR3 sequence is 17 residues long. V gave up 2 bases and J gave up 4 bases, with 21 bases separating them. Here the CDR3 reads CASSLRTAAYPLYGYTF. The CDR3 DNA follows: TGCGCCAGCAGCTTAAGGACAGCGGCCTACCCTCTCTATGGCTACACCTTC.

This clonotype has just one count. The chain has TRBV7-6 and TRBJ2-3, with TRBD1 matching over 10 bases. The V segment lost 5 bases and the J segment 2 bases; nucleotides outside the gene matches: 10. Germline CDR1 SGHVS, CDR2 FNYEAQ. The CDR3 has 17 amino acids. The CDR3, as DNA: TGTGCCAGCAGCCCGCGAGGGACAGGGGTAACCACAGATACGCAGTATTTT. Protein product: CASSPRGTGVTTDTQYF.

This clonotype was detected only a few times. This rearrangement joins TRBV18 to TRBJ2-6; D gene uncertain. The CDR3 totals 20 residues. CDR1 and CDR2 from the germline V gene are KGHSH and LQKENI. Trimming removed 1 base at V and 2 bases at J, with 21 bases between. CDR3 residues: CASSPRAHNLGLPGANVLTF. The CDR3 DNA sequence: TGTGCCAGCTCACCACGTGCTCACAACTTAGGGCTCCCTGGGGCCAACGTCCTGACTTTC. Full variable domain (rest looked up from reference TRBV18 and TRBJ2-6): NAGVMQNPRHLVRRRGQEARLRCSPMKGHSHVYWYRQLPEEGLKFMVYLQKENIIDESGMPKERFSAEFPKEGPSILRIQQVVRGDSAAYFCASSPRAHNLGLPGANVLTFGAGSRLTVL.

The chain uses TRBV24-1 and TRBJ2-1, with D hard to call. This CDR3 region has 14 residues. V dropped 0 bases and J dropped 4 bases, with 6 bases sitting between them. Germline CDR1 is KGHDR and CDR2 is SFDVKD. As DNA, the CDR3 is TGTGCCACCAGTGATTTGACCCTGTACAATGAGCAGTTCTTC. Encoded protein: CATSDLTLYNEQFF.

This clonotype has more than one count but fewer than ten. The CDR3 sequence is CASSLWGAITGELFF. DNA of the CDR3: TGTGCCAGCAGCTTATGGGGGGCAATCACCGGGGAGCTGTTTTTT. The chain joins TRBV7-8 to TRBJ2-2; the D gene could be TRBD1 or TRBD2 (6 bases each). The CDR3 spans 15 residues. The V gene's germline CDR1 is SGHVS and CDR2 FQNEAQ. The V and J ends lost 2 bases and 4 bases respectively, with 11 bases between them.

This clonotype has only a few counts. The V call is TRBV5-1, the J call TRBJ2-2, with D possibly matching TRBD1 (6 bases). Germline CDR1 is SGHRS and CDR2 is YFSETQ. The CDR3 runs 15 residues. V was shortened by 2 bases and J by 2 bases, with 10 bases between the two germline ends. The CDR3 here is CASSLGTLNTGELFF. DNA of the CDR3: TGCGCCAGCAGCTTAGGGACATTAAACACCGGGGAGCTGTTTTTT.

The J gene is TRBJ2-5, the V gene TRBV7-2; TRBD2 matches 11 bases. The CDR3 covers 16 residues. Germline lookup yields CDR1 SGHTA and CDR2 FQGNSA. V lost 5 bases and J lost 2; bases outside the gene matches: 7. As DNA, the CDR3 is TGTGCCAGCAGCACGGGGACTAGCGGCCCACAAGAGACCCAGTACTTC. Encoded protein: CASSTGTSGPQETQYF.

The gene calls are TRBV6-5 and TRBJ2-5; 13 bases line up with TRBD2. J was trimmed by 4 bases and V by 5 bases; bases with no gene match: 1. The CDR3 covers 14 residues. The germline V gene encodes CDR1 MNHEY and CDR2 SVGAGI. The CDR3 protein is CASSTSGRAETQYF. The DNA of the CDR3 is TGTGCCAGCAGTACTAGCGGGAGGGCAGAGACCCAGTACTTC.

This clonotype has a handful of counts. The V and J genes are TRBV3-1 and TRBJ2-1; the match to TRBD1 covers 7 bases. J gave up 14 bases and V 4 bases, and 8 bases lay outside the gene matches. CDR3 length equals 12 residues. Germline V gene sequence: CDR1 LGHDT, CDR2 YNNKEL (reference sequence). DNA of the CDR3: TGTGCCAGCAGCCTTCAGACAGGGAGTAAGTTCTTC. This translates into CASSLQTGSKFF.